This T cell receptor (beta chain) is drawn from a study of cytomegalovirus exposure and HLA in healthy donors. Findings and limits, study-wide: Reports showed the classifier diagnosing cytomegalovirus status with high specificity and sensitivity.

PCR involved 60 Vbeta and 13 Jbeta primers. Data came from immunoSEQ multiplex PCR; TCRdb stores just in-frame clones and leaves some out. The profile shows some 150,000 clones, approximately 81% of them singletons. Germline assignment: CDR1 SQVTM and CDR2 ANQGSEA. The CDR3 is 14 amino acids. The germline V and J ends were trimmed by 4 bases and 6 bases, with 18 bases remaining between them. With respect to this clone: The antigen is unknown.

This receptor was obtained from a woman between 50 and 59 years old in good health and CMV-seronegative. The sample consisted of PBMCs. This chain uses TRBV29-1 with TRBJ1-1, with a possible D match to TRBD1 (5 bases). This CDR3 is CSVVPQARGAEAFF. In DNA, the CDR3 is TGCAGCGTTGTCCCACAGGCGCGAGGAGCTGAAGCTTTCTTT.